These T cell receptor beta chains were read from a single sample in a study of beta chain features in type 1 diabetes. Some clones are missing from TCRdb's copy, which holds only in-frame ones; the method was immunoSEQ multiplex PCR. The sample holds 900,000 or so clones, under 20% seen once. The specimen sequenced was naive CD4+ T cells from blood. Receptor source: a woman aged 18-30 years in good health. CDR3s leave out the opening cysteine and the closing phenylalanine or tryptophan. The order of the fields is V gene, clone size, J gene, D gene, CDR3 protein. The D gene is left open where the match is weak. The size entry is marked missing in some rows and otherwise reads once, few, many or a size class.

>TRBV19|once|TRBJ1-2|-
ASQRDTFNYGYT
>TRBV28|few|TRBJ1-5|-
ASSLNGQPQH
>TRBV7-2|-|TRBJ2-1|-
ASSLVTYNEQF
>TRBV18|-|TRBJ2-1|-
ASSPRQRALTYNEQF
>TRBV15|-|TRBJ2-3|-
ATSPEPEGTDTQY
>TRBV19|few|TRBJ1-2|-
ASSMGRQGLYGYT
>TRBV25-1|-|TRBJ2-1|TRBD2
ASSEGGTSGYNEQF
>TRBV25-1|few|TRBJ2-5|-
ASSGQWETQY
>TRBV19|few|TRBJ2-1|-
ASSIARGSGNNEQF
>TRBV10-3|-|TRBJ2-1|TRBD1
AISDKTGSTNEQF
>TRBV7-2|few|TRBJ2-1|-
ASSLVPTWQYNEQF
>TRBV7-2|few|TRBJ2-7|TRBD2
ASSPHRTSGYEQY
>TRBV7-9|-|TRBJ1-4|-
ASSLGGGSIEKLF
>TRBV6-5|few|TRBJ2-2|-
ASIKLDTGELF